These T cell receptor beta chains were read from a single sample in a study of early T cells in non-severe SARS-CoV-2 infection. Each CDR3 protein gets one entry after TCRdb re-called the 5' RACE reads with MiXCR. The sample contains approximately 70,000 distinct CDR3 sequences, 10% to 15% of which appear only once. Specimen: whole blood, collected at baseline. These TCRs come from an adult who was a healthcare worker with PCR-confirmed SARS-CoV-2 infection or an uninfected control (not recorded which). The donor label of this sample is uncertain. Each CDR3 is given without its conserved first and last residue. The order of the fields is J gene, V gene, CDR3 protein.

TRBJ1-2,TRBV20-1,SAGGTTVTYGYT
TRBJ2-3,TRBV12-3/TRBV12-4,ASSRTSGATDTQY
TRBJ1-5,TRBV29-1,SVGGINQPQH
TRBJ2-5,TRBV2,ASSDRGLKVETQY
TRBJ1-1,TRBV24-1,ATSDLHPGMNTEAF
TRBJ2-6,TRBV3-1,ASSQDRITGANVLT
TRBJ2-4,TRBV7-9,ASSPLELAKNIQY
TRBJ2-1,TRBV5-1,ASSPSPGQGANEQF
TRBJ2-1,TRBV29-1,SGVIEYNEQF
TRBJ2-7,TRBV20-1,SARETGGIYEQY
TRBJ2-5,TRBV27,ASSRDRFKETQY
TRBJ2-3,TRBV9,ASSVVASGRIDTQY
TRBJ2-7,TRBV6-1,ASSAYMAGDSYEQY
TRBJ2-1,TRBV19,ASRMGDKQF
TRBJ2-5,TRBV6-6,ASSSPASGGKETQY
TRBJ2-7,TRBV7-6,ASSEDVSSYEQY
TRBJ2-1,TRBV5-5,ASSHRDGRAYNEQF
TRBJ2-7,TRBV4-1,ASSPGQGLANHEQY
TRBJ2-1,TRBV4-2,ASSRPGLAGDNEQF
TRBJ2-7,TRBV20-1,SASRQSSYEQY
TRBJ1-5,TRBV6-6,ASSYFEQPQH
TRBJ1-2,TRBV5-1,ASSAGQQIGYGYT
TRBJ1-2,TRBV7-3,ASSPGADYGYT
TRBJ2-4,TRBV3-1,ASSQVLTWGKNIQY
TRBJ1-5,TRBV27,ASSQGTLSQPQH
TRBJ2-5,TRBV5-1,ASSPLGLATQETQY
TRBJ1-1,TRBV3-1,ASSQQGSNTEAF
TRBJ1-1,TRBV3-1,ASSLLGQGAEAF
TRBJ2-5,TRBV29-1,SVSTGRETQY
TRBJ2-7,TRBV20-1,SARDWDFPYEQY
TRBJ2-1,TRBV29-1,SAAGRRNEQF
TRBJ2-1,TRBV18,ASSPRGRNEQF
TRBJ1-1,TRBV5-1,ASSGRGTGNTEAF
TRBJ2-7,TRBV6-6,ASSSIPSGAYEQY
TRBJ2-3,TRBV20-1,SAFLASTDTQY
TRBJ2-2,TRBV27,ASSFGPNSNTGELF
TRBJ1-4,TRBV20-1,SATSANEKLF
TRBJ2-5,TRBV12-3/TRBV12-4,ASSRYREQETQY
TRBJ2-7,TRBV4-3,ASSQDRGTYEQY
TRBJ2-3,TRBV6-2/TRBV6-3,ASSLGSADTQY
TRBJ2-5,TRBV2,ASSPETQY
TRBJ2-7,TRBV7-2,ASSRGGTGTAYEQY
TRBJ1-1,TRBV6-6,ASSSDRLGEAF
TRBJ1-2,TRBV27,ASSLTGLVYGYT
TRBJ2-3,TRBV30,AWTISRLALQY
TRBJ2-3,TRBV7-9,ASSLLLITDTQY
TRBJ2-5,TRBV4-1,ASSQAEGETQY
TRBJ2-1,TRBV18,ASSPTATSGYNEQF
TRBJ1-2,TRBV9,ASSYQGAPNGYT
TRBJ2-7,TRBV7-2,ASSHGTAYEQY